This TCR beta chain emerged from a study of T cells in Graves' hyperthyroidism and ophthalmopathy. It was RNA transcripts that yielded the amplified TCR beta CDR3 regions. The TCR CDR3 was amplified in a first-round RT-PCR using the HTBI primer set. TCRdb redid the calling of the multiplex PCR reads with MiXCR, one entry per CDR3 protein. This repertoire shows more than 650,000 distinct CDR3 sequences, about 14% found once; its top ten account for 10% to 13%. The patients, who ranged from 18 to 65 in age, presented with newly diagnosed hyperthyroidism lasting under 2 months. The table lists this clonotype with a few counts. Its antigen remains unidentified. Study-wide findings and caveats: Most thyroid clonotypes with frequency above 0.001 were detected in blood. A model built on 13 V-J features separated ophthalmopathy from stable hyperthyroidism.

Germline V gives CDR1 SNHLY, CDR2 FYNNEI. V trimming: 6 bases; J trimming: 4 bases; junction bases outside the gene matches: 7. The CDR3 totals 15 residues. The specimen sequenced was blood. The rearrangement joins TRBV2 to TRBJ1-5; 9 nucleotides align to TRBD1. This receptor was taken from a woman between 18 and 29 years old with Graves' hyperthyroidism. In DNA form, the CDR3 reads TGTGCCAGCAGGACCGGGACAGGGATTAATCAGCCCCAGCATTTT. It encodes CASRTGTGINQPQHF.